Described below is a single T cell receptor beta chain sequence and its context. The repertoire was sequenced with immunoSEQ multiplex PCR; TCRdb's copy has only in-frame clones and lacks some. Of roughly 180,000 clones in the sample, around 86% were seen once. This specimen comes from a study of cytomegalovirus exposure and HLA in healthy donors. V was pared by 5 bases and J by 7 bases, with 4 bases of the junction left unmatched. The CDR3 extends over 13 amino acids. Germline CDR1 is SGHAT and CDR2 is FQNNGV. The chain recombines TRBV11-2 with TRBJ1-4; 7 bases are shared with TRBD1. Specimen: PBMCs. This clonotype originated in a man aged 30 to 39 in good health and CMV-seropositive. The CDR3 DNA reads TGTGCCAGCAGCAAGGGACAGCTTGAAAAACTGTTTTTT. Translated, it gives CASSKGQLEKLFF. Full variable domain (remainder filled in from reference TRBV11-2 and TRBJ1-4): EAGVAQSPRYKIIEKRQSVAFWCNPISGHATLYWYQQILGQGPKLLIQFQNNGVVDDSQLPKDRFSAERLKGVDSTLKIQPAKLEDSAVYLCASSKGQLEKLFFGSGTQLSVL.